This entry lists 9 T cell receptor beta chains sequenced from one sample in a study of blood T cell repertoires in COVID-19. TCRdb keeps only in-frame clones here, not all; method: immunoSEQ multiplex PCR. The sample has some 170,000 clones; 65% to 80% are singletons. Sequenced input: peripheral blood. The receptors originated from a man aged 55 to 69 with acute or convalescent COVID-19.

The CDR3 sequence: CATSDPGQGSQETQYF. CDR3 in DNA: TGTGCCACCAGTGATCCTGGACAGGGGAGCCAAGAGACCCAGTACTTC. V usage is TRBV24-1 and J usage is TRBJ2-5; the match to TRBD1 covers 9 bases. The CDR3 consists of 16 residues. Germline V lookup: CDR1 KGHDR, CDR2 SFDVKD. J lost 1 base, V lost 3 bases, and 5 bases had no gene match.

Points on this clone: This sample also contains other DNA sequences that code for the same CDR3. This CDR3 reads CASSFSNEQFF. The DNA of the CDR3 is TGTGCCAGCAGTTTTAGCAATGAGCAGTTCTTC. The chain couples TRBV12-3 or TRBV12-4 to TRBJ2-1; no reliable D call. The CDR3 totals 11 residues. V was cut by 3 bases and J by 6 bases, with 3 bases left in between.

V gene TRBV10-3 combines with J gene TRBJ2-2, with 9 bases lining up with TRBD1. This CDR3 comprises 15 residues. The junction had 11 bases not matched to a gene; V was cut back by 11 bases and J by 4 bases. The germline gives CDR1 ENHRY, CDR2 SYGVKD. The CDR3 DNA reads TGTGCCGTCGCACAGGGGGCGAGGGCCACCGGGGAGCTGTTTTTT. Protein product: CAVAQGARATGELFF.

The V gene is TRBV21-1, the J gene TRBJ2-1; the D call of TRBD1 is as the table states it, not checked on the DNA. TRBV21-1 is a pseudogene locus. There are 23 residues in the CDR3. Here the CDR3 reads CASSNSRWVPGEQTGSSGNEQFF. CDR3 bases: TGTGCCAGCAGCAACTCGAGGTGGGTTCCCGGGGAACAAACAGGGTCTTCAGGCAATGAGCAGTTCTTC.

The chain has TRBV6-5 and TRBJ1-6; D call uncertain. The CDR3 is 15 residues long. Germline loops: CDR1 MNHEY, CDR2 SVGAGI. V was shortened by 9 bases and J by 8 bases, with 20 bases between the two germline ends. The CDR3 DNA reads TGTGCCAGTACCCCAGTAGAGGGTGCATATTCACCCCTCCACTTT. This gives the protein CASTPVEGAYSPLHF.

V gene TRBV11-1 combines with J gene TRBJ2-5, with D possibly TRBD1 on 6 matching bases. V was clipped by 5 bases and J by 2 bases, with 18 bases between them. Germline V gives CDR1 SGHAT, CDR2 FQDESV (reference sequence). This CDR3 is built from 16 residues. The CDR3 DNA sequence: TGTGCCAGCAGCAAGAGGGTGGGGGCCGTTCAAGAGACCCAGTACTTC. It codes for CASSKRVGAVQETQYF. The whole variable domain, remainder taken from reference TRBV11-1 and TRBJ2-5, is EAEVAQSPRYKITEKSQAVAFWCDPISGHATLYWYRQILGQGPELLVQFQDESVVDDSQLPKDRFSAERLKGVDSTLKIQPAELGDSAMYLCASSKRVGAVQETQYFGPGTRLLVL.

This clone was counted once. The junction shows a germline mismatch at one end, possibly a read error. The chain recombines TRBV29-1 with TRBJ1-2; 12 bases map to TRBD1. In germline, CDR1 is SQVTM, CDR2 ANQGSEA. CDR3 length: 15 residues. Written as DNA, the CDR3 is TGCAGCGTGGAAGGGACAGGGGGCCGTGACTATGGCTACACCTTC. Encoded protein: CSVEGTGGRDYGYTF.

The chain carries TRBV29-1 and TRBJ1-2, with 9 bases identical to TRBD1. With V trimmed by 5 bases and J by 1 base, 5 bases remained unmatched. Germline V gene lookup returns CDR1 SQVTM and CDR2 ANQGSEA. CDR3 length: 14 residues. The CDR3 nucleotides are TGCAGCGTTACCGGGACAGGGTTTAACTATGGCTACACCTTC. Translation gives CSVTGTGFNYGYTF. Based on the CDR3 plus reference TRBV29-1 and TRBJ1-2, the full variable domain is SAVISQKPSRDICQRGTSLTIQCQVDSQVTMMFWYRQQPGQSLTLIATANQGSEATYESGFVIDKFPISRPNLTFSTLTVSNMSPEDSSIYLCSVTGTGFNYGYTFGSGTRLTVV.

CDR3 in DNA: TGCGCCAGCAGCCAAGGGTGGATGCAGGGGGCGCGACTAGCTTTCTTT. Translating it yields CASSQGWMQGARLAFF. V gene TRBV4-3 combines with J gene TRBJ1-1, with TRBD1 matching over 8 bases. The V gene's germline CDR1 is LGHNA and CDR2 YSLEER. CDR3 length equals 16 residues. Losses at the gene ends were 1 base for V and 10 bases for J; bases not matched to a gene: 14.